Detailed here is one T cell receptor (beta chain). Its antigen is undetermined. V lost 3 bases, J lost 3 bases, and 17 bases lay in between. The CDR3 sequence is 16 residues long. Germline V gene data show CDR1 as LNHDA and CDR2 as SQIVND (reference sequence). Only in-frame clones appear in the TCRdb table, and some are missing; sequencing was by immunoSEQ multiplex PCR. The data contain around 35,000 clones, about 90% of them singletons. The source of the sample is a study of OX40 agonist ivuxolimab in advanced cancers. On the study more broadly: Patients were dosed with the agonistic anti-OX40 (CD134) antibody ivuxolimab. One hepatocellular carcinoma and a couple of cutaneous melanoma patients partially responded.

Study-wide findings and caveats: Some of the lowest clonal expansion was seen in partial responders at 0.1-3.0 mg/kg. Part of the nonresponder group also had normalized T-cell clonal expansion that was low.

This clonotype was obtained from an adult with an advanced solid tumor such as melanoma, head and neck, liver or kidney cancer. This rearrangement joins TRBV19 to TRBJ2-5; no reliable D call. The sequencing used CD4+ or CD8+ T cells sorted from blood, collected in a trial of the OX40 agonist ivuxolimab. CDR3 in amino acids: CASSIPRVNRKETQYF. The CDR3 nucleotides are TGTGCCAGTAGTATCCCCCGGGTCAACAGAAAAGAGACCCAGTACTTC.